Listed here are 4 T cell receptor beta chains from one sample, sequenced in a study of identifying expanded T cells in peripheral blood. The assay was immunoSEQ multiplex PCR, and TCRdb's table has in-frame clones only and misses some. Among about 89,000 clones listed, roughly 88% were seen once. Sequences were obtained from blood. The source of these receptors is a person aged 18 to 70 in good health.

The V gene is TRBV7-7, the J gene TRBJ2-5; possibly TRBD1 or TRBD2 for D (6 bases each). Trimming took off 3 bases at V and 2 bases at J, with 10 bases between the two ends. The CDR3 extends over 14 amino acids. Germline CDR1 and CDR2: SSHAT and FNYEAQ (reference sequence). The CDR3 nucleotides are TGTGCCAGCAGCTTTGGGGGGCCTCAAGAGACCCAGTACTTC. This sequence encodes CASSFGGPQETQYF.

V is TRBV15 and J is TRBJ2-5; no reliable D call. Germline V gene lookup returns CDR1 LNHNV and CDR2 YYDKDF (reference sequence). Trimming took off 0 bases at V and 3 bases at J, with 20 bases between the two ends. This CDR3 comprises 18 residues. This CDR3 reads CATSRDLPGRLRKETQYF. CDR3 sequence (DNA): TGTGCCACCAGCAGAGATTTACCTGGCCGCCTGAGAAAAGAGACCCAGTACTTC.

The chain uses TRBV6-4 and TRBJ2-3; 12 bases are shared with TRBD2. Trimming at V came to 4 bases and at J to 2 bases, leaving 4 bases not matched to a gene. This CDR3 has 16 residues. Germline assignment: CDR1 MRHNA and CDR2 SNTAGT. CDR3 in amino acids: CASSATSGGSTDTQYF. Written as DNA, the CDR3 is TGTGCCAGCAGTGCTACTAGCGGGGGGTCCACAGATACGCAGTATTTT.

This chain connects TRBV30 to TRBJ1-1; D perhaps matches TRBD1 (5 bases). Germline lookup yields CDR1 GTSNPN and CDR2 SVGIG (reference sequence). The CDR3 totals 12 residues. Trimming removed 7 bases at V and 0 bases at J, with 9 bases between. The CDR3 coding sequence is TGTGCCTCGGGACGGCTGAACACTGAAGCTTTCTTT. This sequence encodes CASGRLNTEAFF. Filled out from reference TRBV30 and TRBJ1-1, the complete variable domain reads SQTIHQWPATLVQPVGSPLSLECTVEGTSNPNLYWYRQAAGRGLQLLFYSVGIGQISSEVPQNLSASRPQDRQFILSSKKLLLSDSGFYLCASGRLNTEAFFGQGTRLTVV.